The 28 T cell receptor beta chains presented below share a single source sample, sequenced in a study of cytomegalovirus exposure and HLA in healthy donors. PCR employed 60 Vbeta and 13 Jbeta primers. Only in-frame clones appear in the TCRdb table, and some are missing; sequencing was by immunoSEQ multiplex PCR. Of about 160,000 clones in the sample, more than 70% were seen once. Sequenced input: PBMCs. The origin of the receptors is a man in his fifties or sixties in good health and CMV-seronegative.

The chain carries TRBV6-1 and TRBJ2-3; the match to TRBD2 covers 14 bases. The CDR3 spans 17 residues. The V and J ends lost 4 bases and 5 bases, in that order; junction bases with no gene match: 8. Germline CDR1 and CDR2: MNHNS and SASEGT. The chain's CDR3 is CASSVMTSGGAGDTQYF. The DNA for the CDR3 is TGTGCCAGCAGTGTAATGACTAGCGGGGGGGCGGGAGATACGCAGTATTTT.

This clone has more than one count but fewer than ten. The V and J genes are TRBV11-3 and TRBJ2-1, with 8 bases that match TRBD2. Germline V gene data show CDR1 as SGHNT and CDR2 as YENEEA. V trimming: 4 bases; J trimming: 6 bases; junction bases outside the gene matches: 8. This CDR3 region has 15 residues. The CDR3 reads CASSSTSGSVNEQFF. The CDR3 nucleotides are TGTGCCAGCAGCTCCACTAGCGGATCAGTCAATGAGCAGTTCTTC.

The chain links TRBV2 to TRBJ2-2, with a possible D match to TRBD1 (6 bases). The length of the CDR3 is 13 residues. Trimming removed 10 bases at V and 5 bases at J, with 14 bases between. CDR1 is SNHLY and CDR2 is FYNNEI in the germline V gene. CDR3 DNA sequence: TGTGCCAACCGACAGGAAACAACCGGGGAGCTGTTTTTT. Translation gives CANRQETTGELFF.

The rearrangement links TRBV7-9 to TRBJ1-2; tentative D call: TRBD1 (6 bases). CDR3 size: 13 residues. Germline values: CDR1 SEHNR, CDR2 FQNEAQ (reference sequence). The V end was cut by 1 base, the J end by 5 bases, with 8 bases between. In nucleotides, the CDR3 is TGTGCCAGCAGCTTAGGGGACAAGTATGGCTACACCTTC. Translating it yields CASSLGDKYGYTF.

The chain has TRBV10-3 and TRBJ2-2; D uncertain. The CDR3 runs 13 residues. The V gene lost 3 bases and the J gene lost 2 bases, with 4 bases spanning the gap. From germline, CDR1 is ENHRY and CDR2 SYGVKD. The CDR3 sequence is CAISDSNTGELFF. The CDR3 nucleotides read TGTGCCATCAGTGACTCTAACACCGGGGAGCTGTTTTTT.

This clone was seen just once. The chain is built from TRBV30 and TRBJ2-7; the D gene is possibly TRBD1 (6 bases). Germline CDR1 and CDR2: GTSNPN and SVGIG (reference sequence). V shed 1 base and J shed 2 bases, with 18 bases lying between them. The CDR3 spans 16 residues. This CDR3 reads CAWSAGVVATTYEQYF. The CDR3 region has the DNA TGTGCCTGGAGTGCAGGGGTGGTCGCCACCACCTACGAGCAGTACTTC. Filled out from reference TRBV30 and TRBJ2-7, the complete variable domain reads SQTIHQWPATLVQPVGSPLSLECTVEGTSNPNLYWYRQAAGRGLQLLFYSVGIGQISSEVPQNLSASRPQDRQFILSSKKLLLSDSGFYLCAWSAGVVATTYEQYFGPGTRLTVT.

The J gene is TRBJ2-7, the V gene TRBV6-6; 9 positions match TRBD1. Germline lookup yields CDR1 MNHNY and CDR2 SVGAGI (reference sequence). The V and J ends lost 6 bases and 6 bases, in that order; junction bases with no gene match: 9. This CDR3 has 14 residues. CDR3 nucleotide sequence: TGTGCCAGCAGACCCGGGACAGGGCACGGCGAGCAGTACTTC. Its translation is CASRPGTGHGEQYF.

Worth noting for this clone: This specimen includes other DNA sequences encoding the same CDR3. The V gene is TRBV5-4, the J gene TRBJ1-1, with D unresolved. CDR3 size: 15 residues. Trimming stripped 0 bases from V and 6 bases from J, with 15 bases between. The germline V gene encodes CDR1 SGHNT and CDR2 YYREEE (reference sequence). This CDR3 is CASSLEFLSGAEAFF. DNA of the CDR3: TGTGCCAGCAGCTTGGAATTTTTGTCCGGGGCTGAAGCTTTCTTT.

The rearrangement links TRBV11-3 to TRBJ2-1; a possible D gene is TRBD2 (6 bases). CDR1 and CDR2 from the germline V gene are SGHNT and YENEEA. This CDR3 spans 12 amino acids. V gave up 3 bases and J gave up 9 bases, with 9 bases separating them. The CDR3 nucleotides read TGTGCCAGCAGCTTCTTCGGGGGTGAGCAGTTCTTC. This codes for CASSFFGGEQFF.

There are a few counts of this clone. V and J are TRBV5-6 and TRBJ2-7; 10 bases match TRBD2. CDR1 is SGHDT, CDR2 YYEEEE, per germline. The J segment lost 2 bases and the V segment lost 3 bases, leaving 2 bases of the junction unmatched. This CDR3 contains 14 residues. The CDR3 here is CASSSLAGAYEQYF. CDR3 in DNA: TGTGCCAGCAGCTCGCTAGCGGGAGCCTACGAGCAGTACTTC. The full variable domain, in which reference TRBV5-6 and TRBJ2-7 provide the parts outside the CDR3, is DAGVTQSPTHLIKTRGQQVTLRCSPKSGHDTVSWYQQALGQGPQFIFQYYEEEERQRGNFPDRFSGHQFPNYSSELNVNALLLGDSALYLCASSSLAGAYEQYFGPGTRLTVT.

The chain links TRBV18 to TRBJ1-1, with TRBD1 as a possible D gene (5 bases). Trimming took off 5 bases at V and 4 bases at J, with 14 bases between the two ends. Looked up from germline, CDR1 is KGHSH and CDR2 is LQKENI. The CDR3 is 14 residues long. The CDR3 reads CASSSGVQGTEAFF. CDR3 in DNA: TGTGCCAGCTCAAGCGGGGTTCAGGGCACTGAAGCTTTCTTT.

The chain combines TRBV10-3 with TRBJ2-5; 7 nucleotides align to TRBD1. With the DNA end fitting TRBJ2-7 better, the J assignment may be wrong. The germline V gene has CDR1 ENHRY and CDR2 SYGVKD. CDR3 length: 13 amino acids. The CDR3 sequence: CATSRGQEYEQYF. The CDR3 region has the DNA TGTGCCACCTCCCGTGGACAGGAGTACGAGCAGTACTTC.

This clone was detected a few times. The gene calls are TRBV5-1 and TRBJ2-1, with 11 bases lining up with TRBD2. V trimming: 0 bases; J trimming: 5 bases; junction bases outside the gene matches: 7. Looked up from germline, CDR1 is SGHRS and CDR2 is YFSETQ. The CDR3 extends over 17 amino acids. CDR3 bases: TGCGCCAGCAGCTTGGTAGCGGGGGGGCCGGTTAACAATGAGCAGTTCTTC. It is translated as CASSLVAGGPVNNEQFF.

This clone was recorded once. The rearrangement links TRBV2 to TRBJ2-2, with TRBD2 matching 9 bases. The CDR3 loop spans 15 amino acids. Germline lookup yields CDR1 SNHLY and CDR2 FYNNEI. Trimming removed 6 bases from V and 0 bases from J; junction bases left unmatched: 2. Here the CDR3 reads CASRRLAANTGELFF. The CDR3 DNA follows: TGTGCCAGCAGAAGACTAGCGGCGAACACCGGGGAGCTGTTTTTT.

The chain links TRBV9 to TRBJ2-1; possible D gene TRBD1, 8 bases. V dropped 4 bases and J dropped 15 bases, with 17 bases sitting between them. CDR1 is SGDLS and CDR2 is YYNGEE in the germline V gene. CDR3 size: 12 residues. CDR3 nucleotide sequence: TGTGCCAGCAGCCCGGACAGGGAGGGTCTGTTCTTC. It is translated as CASSPDREGLFF.

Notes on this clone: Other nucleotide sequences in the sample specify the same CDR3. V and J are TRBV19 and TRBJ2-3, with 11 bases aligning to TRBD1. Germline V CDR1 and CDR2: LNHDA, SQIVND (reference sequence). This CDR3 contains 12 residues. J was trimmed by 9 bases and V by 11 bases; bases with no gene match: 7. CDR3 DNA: TGTGCCTCACACCGGGACAGGGGGACGCAGTATTTT. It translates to CASHRDRGTQYF.

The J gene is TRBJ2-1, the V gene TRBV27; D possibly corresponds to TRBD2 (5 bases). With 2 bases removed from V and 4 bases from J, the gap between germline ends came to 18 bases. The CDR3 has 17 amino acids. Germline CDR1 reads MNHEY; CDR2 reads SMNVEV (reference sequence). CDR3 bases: TGTGCCAGCAGTTTAACCTCGGGGTTTAGCGAGTACAATGAGCAGTTCTTC. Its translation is CASSLTSGFSEYNEQFF.

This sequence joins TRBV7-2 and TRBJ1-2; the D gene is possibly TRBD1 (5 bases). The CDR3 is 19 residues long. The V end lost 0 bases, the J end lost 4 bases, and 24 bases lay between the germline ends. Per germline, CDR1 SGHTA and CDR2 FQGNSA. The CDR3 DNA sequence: TGTGCCAGCAGCTTAGCGTCGGGCGGGGCAGTCGAATTGGGCTATGGCTACACCTTC. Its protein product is CASSLASGGAVELGYGYTF.

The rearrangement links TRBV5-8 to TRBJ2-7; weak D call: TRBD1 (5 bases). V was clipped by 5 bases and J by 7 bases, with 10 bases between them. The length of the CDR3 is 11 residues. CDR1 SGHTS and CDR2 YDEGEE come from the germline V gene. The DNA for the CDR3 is TGTGCCAGCAGAAAAGGGGTAGAGCAGTACTTC. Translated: CASRKGVEQYF.

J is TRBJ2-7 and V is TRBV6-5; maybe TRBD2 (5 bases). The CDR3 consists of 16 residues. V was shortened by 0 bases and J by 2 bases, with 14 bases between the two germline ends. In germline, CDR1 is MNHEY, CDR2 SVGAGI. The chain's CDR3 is CASSYSDFPAAYEQYF. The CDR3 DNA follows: TGTGCCAGCAGTTACTCGGACTTCCCCGCCGCCTACGAGCAGTACTTC.

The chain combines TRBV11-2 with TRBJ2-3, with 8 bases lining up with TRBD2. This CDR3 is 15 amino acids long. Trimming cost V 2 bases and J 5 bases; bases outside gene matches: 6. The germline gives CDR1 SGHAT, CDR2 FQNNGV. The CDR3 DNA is TGTGCCAGCAGCTTACTCGGGGGGGCCGTAGATACGCAGTATTTT. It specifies CASSLLGGAVDTQYF.

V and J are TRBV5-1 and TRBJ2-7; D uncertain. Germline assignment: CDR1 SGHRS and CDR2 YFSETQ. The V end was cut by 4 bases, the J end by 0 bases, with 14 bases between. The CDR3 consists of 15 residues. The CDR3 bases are TGCGCCAGCAGCATTGGTTCGTACAACTCCTACGAGCAGTACTTC. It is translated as CASSIGSYNSYEQYF.

The CDR3 DNA is TGTGCCAGCAGCCCCCCCAGGGCACAGGGGAACCACGAGCAGTACTTC. Its translation is CASSPPRAQGNHEQYF. The chain combines TRBV7-9 with TRBJ2-7, with 7 bases fitting TRBD1. With V trimmed by 5 bases and J by 5 bases, 15 bases remained unmatched. The CDR3 extends over 16 amino acids. CDR1 and CDR2 (germline): SEHNR, FQNEAQ (reference sequence).

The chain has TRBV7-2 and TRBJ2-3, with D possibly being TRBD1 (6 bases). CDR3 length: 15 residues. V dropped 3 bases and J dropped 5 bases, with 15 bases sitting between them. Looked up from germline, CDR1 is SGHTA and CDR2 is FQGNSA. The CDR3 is CASSFRSTGLDTQYF. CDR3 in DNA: TGTGCCAGCAGCTTTAGAAGTACAGGGTTAGATACGCAGTATTTT.

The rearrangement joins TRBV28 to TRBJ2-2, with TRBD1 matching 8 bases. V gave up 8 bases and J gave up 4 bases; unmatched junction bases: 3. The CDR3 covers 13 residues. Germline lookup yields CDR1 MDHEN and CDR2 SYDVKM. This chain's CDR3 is CASEDRATGELFF. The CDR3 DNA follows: TGTGCCAGCGAGGACAGGGCCACCGGGGAGCTGTTTTTT.

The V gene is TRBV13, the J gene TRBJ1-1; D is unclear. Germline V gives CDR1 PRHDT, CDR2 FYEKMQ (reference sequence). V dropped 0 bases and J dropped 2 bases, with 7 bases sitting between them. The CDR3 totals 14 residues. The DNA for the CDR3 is TGTGCCAGCAGCTTAGGGGGGAGAAACACTGAAGCTTTCTTT. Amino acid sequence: CASSLGGRNTEAFF.

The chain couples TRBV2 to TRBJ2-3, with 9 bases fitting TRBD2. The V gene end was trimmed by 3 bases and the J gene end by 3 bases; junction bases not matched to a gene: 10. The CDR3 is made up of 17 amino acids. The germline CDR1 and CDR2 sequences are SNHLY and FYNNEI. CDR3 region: CASSEEGRGGSTDTQYF. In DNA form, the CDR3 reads TGTGCCAGCAGTGAGGAGGGGCGGGGGGGCTCGACAGATACGCAGTATTTT.

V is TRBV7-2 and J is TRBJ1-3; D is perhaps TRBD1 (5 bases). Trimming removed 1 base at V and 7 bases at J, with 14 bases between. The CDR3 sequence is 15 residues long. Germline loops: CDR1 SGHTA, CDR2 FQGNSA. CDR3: CASSLGRGLPNTIYF. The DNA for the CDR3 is TGTGCCAGCAGCTTAGGGCGGGGACTCCCTAACACCATATATTTT.